A single sample gave rise to the 20 T cell receptor beta chains below, sequenced in a study of CXCR3-negative and CXCR3-positive naive CD8 T cells. Antigens for these TCRs are unknown. Whole-study findings and limits: CXCR3-positive naive cells carried more hydrophobic TRB CDR3s than CXCR3-negative naive cells did.

The TRB libraries of cDNA were built by UMI-labeled 5' RACE. TCRdb reanalyzed the 5' RACE reads and collapses them to one entry per CDR3 protein, without DNA. The sample has 80,000 to 100,000 distinct CDR3 sequences. The sequenced sample was naive CXCR3+ CD8+ T cells from blood. The subset is: CD45RO-CCR7+CD27+CD95- naive CD8+ T cells expressing CXCR3 (TNR3+). The receptors originated from a human donor in good health. Some clones in this sample may be carry-over from other donors' samples.

This rearrangement joins TRBV9 to TRBJ1-2. The CDR3 spans 15 residues. Germline V CDR1 and CDR2: SGDLS, YYNGEE. CDR3 amino acids: CASSVVEGPLYGYTF.

The chain has TRBV2 and TRBJ2-1; as DNA is missing, the TRBD1 call by TCRdb cannot be tested. The CDR3 contains 16 residues. Per the germline V gene, CDR1 is SNHLY and CDR2 is FYNNEI. Here the CDR3 reads CASRKTGGWSYNEQFF. Full variable domain (missing parts from reference TRBV2 and TRBJ2-1): EPEVTQTPSHQVTQMGQEVILRCVPISNHLYFYWYRQILGQKVEFLVSFYNNEISEKSEIFDDQFSVERPDGSNFTLKIRSTKLEDSAMYFCASRKTGGWSYNEQFFGPGTRLTVL.

V is TRBV7-8 and J is TRBJ1-1. The CDR3 sequence is 15 residues long. From germline, CDR1 is SGHVS and CDR2 FQNEAQ. CDR3 region: CASSPIVGKDTEAFF. Supplemented by reference TRBV7-8 and TRBJ1-1, the full variable domain reads GAGVSQSPRYKVAKRGQDVALRCDPISGHVSLFWYQQALGQGPEFLTYFQNEAQLDKSGLPSDRFFAERPEGSVSTLKIQRTQQEDSAVYLCASSPIVGKDTEAFFGQGTRLTVV.

The chain has TRBV7-9 and TRBJ1-5. Per the germline V gene, CDR1 is SEHNR and CDR2 is FQNEAQ (reference sequence). This CDR3 comprises 13 residues. CDR3 amino acids: CASSSGMDQPQHF.

This chain joins TRBV4-2 and TRBJ2-3; the D call of TRBD1 rests on TCRdb alone, since no DNA is present to check it. CDR3 length equals 12 residues. Per germline, CDR1 LGHNA and CDR2 YNFKEQ. This CDR3 reads CASSVPADTQYF.

The genes are TRBV30 and TRBJ2-7; TCRdb's D call of TRBD2 is untestable without DNA. Germline values: CDR1 GTSNPN, CDR2 SVGIG (reference sequence). This CDR3 is 13 amino acids long. CDR3 residues: CAWSETSTYEQYF.

The V gene is TRBV28, the J gene TRBJ2-7; TCRdb designates TRBD2, a call that cannot be tested without DNA. CDR1 is MDHEN and CDR2 is SYDVKM in the germline V gene. The CDR3 totals 13 residues. CDR3 amino acids: CATSPGMTYEQYF.

The chain is built from TRBV6-6 and TRBJ2-1; TCRdb's D call, TRBD1, is unchecked because there is no DNA. The CDR3 totals 16 residues. Germline V gene sequence: CDR1 MNHNY, CDR2 SVGAGI (reference sequence). CDR3 amino acids: CASSRVGGETPGEQFF.

The chain is built from TRBV9 and TRBJ2-7; as DNA is missing, the TRBD1 call by TCRdb cannot be tested. Germline CDR1 is SGDLS and CDR2 is YYNGEE. The CDR3 length is 18 residues. The chain's CDR3 is CASSPNPPGTGGAYEQYF.

The rearrangement joins TRBV5-5 to TRBJ1-1; the TRBD1 assignment by TCRdb is unverifiable without DNA. CDR3 size: 14 residues. CDR1 is SGHKS, CDR2 YYEKEE, per germline (reference sequence). The CDR3 here is CASSLTVGGTEAFF.

The chain uses TRBV30 and TRBJ2-1; the D gene TCRdb calls, TRBD2, cannot be checked with no DNA. Per the germline V gene, CDR1 is GTSNPN and CDR2 is SVGIG (reference sequence). The CDR3 covers 12 residues. CDR3 amino acids: CAWGLRDNEQFF.

The chain employs TRBV14 and TRBJ2-1; TCRdb gives TRBD1 as the D gene, but with no DNA this cannot be confirmed. Germline assignment: CDR1 SGHDN and CDR2 FVKESK. CDR3 size: 16 residues. The CDR3: CASSHPDPSSYNEQFF.

The rearrangement uses TRBV6-5 and TRBJ2-1; the D gene TCRdb calls, TRBD1, cannot be checked with no DNA. This CDR3 comprises 15 residues. Germline V lookup: CDR1 MNHEY, CDR2 SVGAGI. The CDR3 spells CASSYMSGQGNEQFF.

CDR3 residues: CATRTTGNYGYTF. This chain joins TRBV15 and TRBJ1-2; without DNA, the TCRdb call of TRBD1 cannot be checked. In germline, CDR1 is LNHNV, CDR2 YYDKDF (reference sequence). The CDR3 length is 13 residues.

The chain joins TRBV29-1 to TRBJ1-1. CDR1 and CDR2 (germline): SQVTM, ANQGSEA. CDR3 length: 14 residues. The CDR3 protein is CSVEDDATNTEAFF.

The chain recombines TRBV20-1 with TRBJ1-5; the D call of TRBD1 rests on TCRdb alone, since no DNA is present to check it. Germline assignment: CDR1 DFQATT and CDR2 SNEGSKA (reference sequence). This CDR3 is 16 amino acids long. The CDR3 loop reads CSARDVGGRSNQPQHF.

The chain employs TRBV29-1 and TRBJ2-2; absent DNA, TCRdb's TRBD1 call cannot be checked. Germline-derived CDR1 and CDR2 are SQVTM and ANQGSEA. This CDR3 region has 14 residues. CDR3 region: CSGFVKGGTGELFF.

CDR3 loop: CASGLGPGAYNEQFF. This chain uses TRBV12-5 with TRBJ2-1; the D gene TCRdb calls, TRBD1, cannot be checked with no DNA. The CDR3 runs 15 residues. The germline gives CDR1 LGHNT, CDR2 FRNRAP.

The rearrangement joins TRBV29-1 to TRBJ2-1. Germline CDR1 reads SQVTM; CDR2 reads ANQGSEA. The CDR3 extends over 13 amino acids. The CDR3 loop reads CSVEGSSYNEQFF.

This chain joins TRBV4-1 and TRBJ2-7; TCRdb gives TRBD1 as the D gene, but with no DNA this cannot be confirmed. Germline-derived CDR1 and CDR2 are MGHRA and YSYEKL. The CDR3 covers 17 residues. CDR3 sequence: CASSLVGTGTVSYEQYF.